Listed here are 27 T cell receptor beta chains from one sample, sequenced in a study of a mutant IDH1 vaccine in newly diagnosed glioma. This table comes from immunoSEQ multiplex PCR, and its TCRdb copy is limited to in-frame clones, with some not included. The sample lists some 33,000 clones; about 56% were seen once. These receptors' targets are unknown. Documented time point: week 5, during vaccination. All doses held 300 ug of mutant IDH1 20-mer peptide, with topical imiquimod. Here the sequenced sample was PBMCs, taken from a glioma patient whose treatment included an IDH1 peptide vaccine. The receptors here all came from a woman between 18 and 30 years old with glioma.

The CDR3 coding sequence is TGTGCCACCCTCCGGGACAGGGGAGTAACTGGGGCCAACGTCCTGACTTTC. It specifies CATLRDRGVTGANVLTF. The chain recombines TRBV19 with TRBJ2-6; TRBD1 agrees at 10 bases. This CDR3 is built from 17 residues. V shed 10 bases, J shed 2 bases, and the junction held 11 bases outside the gene matches. From germline, CDR1 is LNHDA and CDR2 SQIVND (reference sequence).

The chain carries TRBV7-6 and TRBJ1-2; 10 bases match TRBD1. This CDR3 contains 15 residues. V dropped 0 bases and J dropped 5; count of bases not matched to a gene: 3. Germline loops: CDR1 SGHVS, CDR2 FNYEAQ. The CDR3 DNA reads TGTGCCAGCAGCTTAGCGGGGACAGGGGCTTATGGCTACACCTTC. Amino acids: CASSLAGTGAYGYTF.

V gene TRBV6-1 combines with J gene TRBJ2-2, with D tentatively TRBD2 (6 bases). Germline V CDR1 and CDR2: MNHNS, SASEGT. The CDR3 is 11 amino acids. Between the trimmed V and J ends, which lost 9 bases and 6 bases, there was a span of 8 bases. The CDR3: CARGGAGELFF. CDR3 DNA sequence: TGTGCCAGGGGCGGGGCCGGGGAGCTGTTTTTT.

This clone was seen only a few times. DNA of the CDR3: TGCGCCAGCGGGACGGGCGATGTGGGAAACACCATATATTTT. This translates into CASGTGDVGNTIYF. The chain joins TRBV5-1 to TRBJ1-3; TRBD1 might be the D (5 bases). V lost 7 bases, J lost 4 bases, and 15 bases lay in between. The CDR3 spans 14 residues. From germline, CDR1 is SGHRS and CDR2 YFSETQ.

This chain joins TRBV5-1 and TRBJ2-7; D is unresolved. The CDR3 totals 13 residues. Per germline, CDR1 SGHRS and CDR2 YFSETQ. The germline V and J ends were trimmed by 0 bases and 7 bases, with 11 bases remaining between them. As DNA, the CDR3 is TGCGCCAGCAGCTTGGTCGGGCCGAGTGAGCAGTACTTC. Translation: CASSLVGPSEQYF.

This CDR3 reads CASSGQGNFGNTIYF. CDR3 coding DNA: TGTGCCAGCAGCGGACAGGGGAATTTTGGAAACACCATATATTTT. The chain links TRBV7-9 to TRBJ1-3, with 9 bases fitting TRBD1. Germline CDR1 reads SEHNR; CDR2 reads FQNEAQ (reference sequence). CDR3 length: 15 residues. V lost 5 bases and J lost 3; bases outside the gene matches: 5.

The chain couples TRBV15 to TRBJ2-7, with D possibly being TRBD2 (6 bases). Germline CDR1 and CDR2: LNHNV and YYDKDF (reference sequence). The CDR3 has 13 residues. V lost 2 bases and J 6 bases, leaving 11 bases between the germline ends. In DNA form, the CDR3 reads TGTGCCACCAGCAGACGACTAGTACCCGAGCAGTACTTC. It translates to CATSRRLVPEQYF. The variable domain in full, completed from reference TRBV15 and TRBJ2-7, reads DAMVIQNPRYQVTQFGKPVTLSCSQTLNHNVMYWYQQKSSQAPKLLFHYYDKDFNNEADTPDNFQSRRPNTSFCFLDIRSPGLGDTAMYLCATSRRLVPEQYFGPGTRLTVT.

The chain recombines TRBV5-1 with TRBJ2-5; D not resolved. The CDR3 spans 13 residues. Germline V gene sequence: CDR1 SGHRS, CDR2 YFSETQ. Deletions cut 3 bases from V and 1 base from J, with 7 bases between. CDR3 region: CASSSASQETQYF. CDR3 DNA sequence: TGCGCCAGCAGCTCCGCGAGCCAAGAGACCCAGTACTTC.

This clone turned up a few times. The gene calls are TRBV30 and TRBJ1-5, with TRBD1 identical over 10 bases. The junction had 3 bases not matched to a gene; V was cut back by 0 bases and J by 7 bases. Germline lookup yields CDR1 GTSNPN and CDR2 SVGIG (reference sequence). This CDR3 comprises 14 residues. CDR3 nucleotide sequence: TGTGCCTGGAGTGTGGGACAGGGGAGCCAGCCCCAGCATTTT. Amino acids: CAWSVGQGSQPQHF.

The CDR3 DNA is TGTGCCAGCAGTTTCAAGGCATTTTGGAGCTCCTACAATGAGCAGTTCTTC. It encodes CASSFKAFWSSYNEQFF. The V call is TRBV28, the J call TRBJ2-1; D remains unclear. V was shortened by 3 bases and J by 0 bases, with 15 bases between the two germline ends. This CDR3 region has 17 residues. The germline CDR1 and CDR2 sequences are MDHEN and SYDVKM. Supplemented by reference TRBV28 and TRBJ2-1, the full variable domain reads DVKVTQSSRYLVKRTGEKVFLECVQDMDHENMFWYRQDPGLGLRLIYFSYDVKMKEKGDIPEGYSVSREKKERFSLILESASTNQTSMYLCASSFKAFWSSYNEQFFGPGTRLTVL.

This rearrangement joins TRBV5-6 to TRBJ2-7; D unclear. The ends were cut back, 3 bases at V and 0 bases at J, with 4 bases in the middle. Looked up from germline, CDR1 is SGHDT and CDR2 is YYEEEE. This CDR3 comprises 12 residues. The CDR3 DNA follows: TGTGCCAGCAGCTCCATCTCCTACGAGCAGTACTTC. Its translation is CASSSISYEQYF.

This clone was seen more than once but under ten times. The chain recombines TRBV19 with TRBJ1-1; D is ambiguous. CDR1 is LNHDA, CDR2 SQIVND, per germline (reference sequence). This CDR3 is 15 amino acids long. V lost 1 base, J lost 7 bases, and 16 bases lay in between. The CDR3 nucleotides are TGTGCCAGTAGTATAGTGAGAGGAGGATGGGATGAAGCTTTCTTT. Translation: CASSIVRGGWDEAFF.

This clone was counted only a few times. The chain is built from TRBV7-6 and TRBJ1-5, with no clear D. The CDR3 is made up of 13 amino acids. Looked up from germline, CDR1 is SGHVS and CDR2 is FNYEAQ. The V end lost 1 base, the J end lost 7 bases, and 8 bases lay between the germline ends. The CDR3 loop is CASSLDRNQPQHF. In DNA, the CDR3 is TGTGCCAGCAGCTTAGACAGAAACCAGCCCCAGCATTTT.

This chain links TRBV7-9 with TRBJ1-2; D ambiguous. CDR1 is SEHNR, CDR2 FQNEAQ, per germline (reference sequence). With 1 base removed from V and 1 base from J, the gap between germline ends came to 7 bases. The length of the CDR3 is 14 residues. CDR3 sequence (DNA): TGTGCCAGCAGCTTAGATCTGTATAACTATGGCTACACCTTC. It encodes CASSLDLYNYGYTF.

The chain recombines TRBV5-1 with TRBJ2-1; either TRBD1 or TRBD2 may supply D (5 bases each). The V end lost 4 bases, the J end lost 8 bases, and 19 bases lay between the germline ends. This CDR3 spans 15 amino acids. From germline, CDR1 is SGHRS and CDR2 YFSETQ. Here the CDR3 reads CASSRGPNSRDEQFF. The CDR3 DNA is TGCGCCAGCAGCAGGGGACCAAACTCACGCGATGAGCAGTTCTTC. The variable domain in full, completed from reference TRBV5-1 and TRBJ2-1, reads KAGVTQTPRYLIKTRGQQVTLSCSPISGHRSVSWYQQTPGQGLQFLFEYFSETQRNKGNFPGRFSGRQFSNSRSEMNVSTLELGDSALYLCASSRGPNSRDEQFFGPGTRLTVL.

The rearrangement uses TRBV7-2 and TRBJ2-4, with 7 bases fitting TRBD2. From germline, CDR1 is SGHTA and CDR2 FQGNSA. Trimming took 0 bases from V and 7 from J; bases not matched to a gene: 6. The CDR3 has 15 residues. CDR3 bases: TGTGCCAGCAGCTTAGCCTCTGGGGGGGGTAACATTCAGTACTTC. Protein product: CASSLASGGGNIQYF.

V and J are TRBV10-3 and TRBJ1-1; D remains unclear. The germline V gene encodes CDR1 ENHRY and CDR2 SYGVKD. The CDR3 is 12 residues long. Trimming took 4 bases from V and 2 from J, leaving 5 bases between them. DNA for the CDR3: TGTGCCATCAGTGGCAGAAACACTGAAGCTTTCTTT. Translating gives CAISGRNTEAFF.

This chain links TRBV13 with TRBJ2-1; 11 bases agree with TRBD2. Trimming removed 2 bases from V and 10 bases from J; junction bases left unmatched: 13. Germline-derived CDR1 and CDR2 are PRHDT and FYEKMQ (reference sequence). The CDR3 runs 17 residues. DNA of the CDR3: TGTGCCAGCAGCTTAAGTGTTGGGACTAGCGGAATGGGGGAGCAGTTCTTC. Its protein is CASSLSVGTSGMGEQFF.

The chain joins TRBV30 to TRBJ2-5; D is possibly TRBD2 (5 bases). The DNA matches TRBJ2-7 better at its end, which makes the J call doubtful. The germline gives CDR1 GTSNPN, CDR2 SVGIG (reference sequence). This CDR3 contains 12 residues. DNA of the CDR3: TGTGCCTGGAGTGTTCAGAGGGACGAGCAGTACTTC. Protein sequence: CAWSVQRDEQYF.

This clone has only a few counts. V is TRBV14 and J is TRBJ2-7, with 7 bases lining up with TRBD2. Germline CDR1 SGHDN, CDR2 FVKESK. Germline trimming cut 4 bases from V and 1 base from J; bases unmatched to any gene: 7. The CDR3 totals 15 residues. The DNA of the CDR3 is TGTGCCAGCAGCCGGGGAGGGGCACATTCCTACGAGCAGTACTTC. Translated, it gives CASSRGGAHSYEQYF. The variable domain in full, with the rest retrieved from reference TRBV14 and TRBJ2-7, is EAGVTQFPSHSVIEKGQTVTLRCDPISGHDNLYWYRRVMGKEIKFLLHFVKESKQDESGMPNNRFLAERTGGTYSTLKVQPAELEDSGVYFCASSRGGAHSYEQYFGPGTRLTVT.

This clone was recorded a few times. The chain joins TRBV28 to TRBJ1-4; D is unresolved. Trimming pared 8 bases from V and 1 base from J, leaving 8 bases between. The length of the CDR3 is 13 residues. Germline V gene lookup returns CDR1 MDHEN and CDR2 SYDVKM. CDR3 region: CASLGGTNEKLFF. The CDR3 nucleotides are TGTGCCAGCCTTGGAGGAACTAATGAAAAACTGTTTTTT.

This chain joins TRBV7-9 and TRBJ2-6, with a tentative D call TRBD2 (6 bases). Deletions cut 1 base from V and 1 base from J, with 14 bases between. Germline V gene data show CDR1 as SEHNR and CDR2 as FQNEAQ (reference sequence). There are 18 residues in the CDR3. This CDR3 reads CASSLVRGLVSGANVLTF. For the CDR3, the DNA is TGTGCCAGCAGCTTAGTGAGGGGACTGGTTTCTGGGGCCAACGTCCTGACTTTC.

This chain uses TRBV7-9 with TRBJ1-2; D not certain. The CDR3 runs to 13 residues. Trimming left V 3 bases short and J 4 bases short, with 9 bases between. The germline V gene encodes CDR1 SEHNR and CDR2 FQNEAQ (reference sequence). CDR3 DNA sequence: TGTGCCAGCAGCTTTGATGGCGGCTATGGCTACACCTTC. Translating gives CASSFDGGYGYTF. Full variable domain (remainder filled in from reference TRBV7-9 and TRBJ1-2): DTGVSQNPRHKITKRGQNVTFRCDPISEHNRLYWYRQTLGQGPEFLTYFQNEAQLEKSRLLSDRFSAERPKGSFSTLEIQRTEQGDSAMYLCASSFDGGYGYTFGSGTRLTVV.

V is TRBV25-1 and J is TRBJ2-1; the match to TRBD2 covers 12 bases. V lost 2 bases and J lost 11; bases outside the gene matches: 10. The CDR3 is made up of 16 amino acids. Germline-derived CDR1 and CDR2 are MGHDK and SYGVNS. In DNA, the CDR3 is TGTGCCAGCAGTGAAGGGAGACTAGCGGGAGCTGAAAAGCAGTTCTTC. Encoded protein: CASSEGRLAGAEKQFF.

This clone turned up a few times. The gene calls are TRBV5-6 and TRBJ2-2; 9 nucleotides align to TRBD2. This CDR3 has 17 residues. Trimming removed 0 bases from V and 5 bases from J; junction bases left unmatched: 8. Germline V gene lookup returns CDR1 SGHDT and CDR2 YYEEEE. CDR3 DNA sequence: TGTGCCAGCAGCTTGGCCGGGACTAGCAAGTGGACCGGGGAGCTGTTTTTT. This translates into CASSLAGTSKWTGELFF.

The V gene is TRBV11-3, the J gene TRBJ2-2, with D perhaps matching TRBD2 (6 bases). Germline lookup yields CDR1 SGHNT and CDR2 YENEEA. Trimming removed 3 bases from V and 6 bases from J, with 8 bases in between. This CDR3 contains 13 residues. DNA for the CDR3: TGTGCCAGCAGCTTCCGGGGGTCCGGGGAGCTGTTTTTT. This codes for CASSFRGSGELFF.

This chain connects TRBV30 to TRBJ1-3; no clear D gene. The germline V gene encodes CDR1 GTSNPN and CDR2 SVGIG (reference sequence). V shed 2 bases and J shed 3 bases, with 8 bases lying between them. The CDR3 sequence is 13 residues long. CDR3 residues: CAWSRADGNTIYF. The CDR3 DNA sequence: TGTGCCTGGAGTAGGGCGGATGGAAACACCATATATTTT.